Described below is a single TCR beta chain sequence and its context. Participants were aged about 18 to 90 years, lived in over 20 US areas, and enrolled virtually. TCRdb keeps only in-frame clones here, not all; method: immunoSEQ multiplex PCR. The table shows approximately 290,000 clones, with around 90% occurring only once. Trimming stripped 1 base from V and 1 base from J, with 14 bases between. There are 17 residues in the CDR3. Germline values: CDR1 LNHDA, CDR2 SQIVND (reference sequence). This entry belongs to a study of blood T cell repertoires in COVID-19. About the research overall: Nucleic acid was either cDNA or gDNA, and it came from T cells, B-cell-depleted T cells, or PBMCs.

The sequencing sample was made of PBMCs or T cells enriched from blood (not recorded which). This chain uses TRBV19 with TRBJ1-5; D is perhaps TRBD1 (6 bases). This clonotype was obtained from a woman in her thirties who had recovered from COVID-19. The CDR3 loop reads CASSIVWTALSNQPQHF. DNA of the CDR3: TGTGCCAGTAGTATAGTTTGGACAGCCCTAAGCAATCAGCCCCAGCATTTT.